A selection of T cell receptor beta chains follows, all from one sample in a study of T cell responses to AZD1222 COVID-19 vaccine. The table came from immunoSEQ multiplex PCR; TCRdb's copy has only in-frame clones and leaves some out. The sample has about 150,000 clones, about 91% seen once. The material was peripheral blood, obtained on day 0 of AZD1222 vaccination. The source of these receptors is an adult in good health. Both conserved end residues are part of each CDR3.

TRBV29-1,TRBJ1-1,CSSRTGRNTEAFF
TRBV19,TRBJ2-7,CASSTVAGRYEQYF
TRBV28,TRBJ2-7,CASSFPGPTYEQYF
TRBV29-1,TRBJ1-5,CSVDVREQKPFCGQPQHF
TRBV2,TRBJ1-1,CASSSFSMNTEAFF
TRBV6-5,TRBJ1-2,CASSYWGQGPYGYTF
TRBV6-5,TRBJ1-2,CASRTRDLSGRGYTF
TRBV5-1,TRBJ1-1,CASSLQGSVAEAFF
TRBV7-2,TRBJ1-5,CASSLSVGTGDQPQHF
TRBV11-2,TRBJ2-7,CASRLQGSYEQYF
TRBV11-2,TRBJ2-2,CASSRTGNTGELFF
TRBV28,TRBJ1-3,CASSLRGSSGNTIYF
TRBV25-1,TRBJ1-4,CATSTGGNEKLFF
TRBV18,TRBJ1-5,CASSPVGGPTLGQPQHF
TRBV9,TRBJ1-2,CASSVSGTQAGYTF
TRBV21-1,TRBJ2-1,CPGLCDKPFTTKVYNEQFF
TRBV6-2/TRBV6-3,TRBJ1-5,CASSYLSNQPQHF
TRBV4-3,TRBJ2-5,CASSQGPASETQYF
TRBV6-2/TRBV6-3,TRBJ2-1,CASSSPIRGDNEQFF
TRBV9,TRBJ2-1,CASSVGGGSGYNEQFF
TRBV11-3,TRBJ2-7,CASSLGAQQRREQYF
TRBV5-1,TRBJ2-1,CASSPIVQGRNEQFF
TRBV19,TRBJ1-3,CASTTTGRSGNTIYF